The clone carrying this TCR beta chain was counted once. These data belong to a study of blood T cell repertoires in COVID-19. In the study overall: Specimens from acute and convalescent COVID-19 originated in the United States, Italy and Spain. Nucleic acid was either cDNA or gDNA, and it came from T cells, B-cell-depleted T cells, or PBMCs.

The CDR3 has 14 residues. Deletions cut 2 bases from V and 5 bases from J, with 12 bases between. Germline V gives CDR1 MDHEN, CDR2 SYDVKM. In the original processing: Estimated nucleated cell counts came from reference gene primer amplification. TCRdb's table, derived via immunoSEQ multiplex PCR, lists solely in-frame clones and lacks some. That table gives V, J and clone size, and the DNA gave D and trimming. The repertoire holds 310,000 or so clones, approximately 83% seen once, with 2% to 2.5% in the top ten. The V and J genes are TRBV28 and TRBJ1-1; D may be TRBD1 (5 bases). This receptor was taken from a woman in her 30s who had recovered from COVID-19. Material: peripheral blood. In DNA, the CDR3 is TGTGCCAGCAGTTTAGTCAGGGCCCCGACTGAAGCTTTCTTT. Amino acid sequence: CASSLVRAPTEAFF.